This T cell receptor (beta chain) was captured in a study of cytomegalovirus exposure and HLA in healthy donors. CDR1 SGDLS and CDR2 YYNGEE come from the germline V gene. There are 14 residues in the CDR3. The V gene lost 5 bases and the J gene lost 4 bases, with 12 bases spanning the gap. Generated by immunoSEQ multiplex PCR, the TCRdb table keeps only in-frame clones and is missing some. This sample has about 170,000 clones, with less than 90% found just once. The sample consisted of PBMCs. This chain connects TRBV9 to TRBJ1-4; D is unresolved. This receptor was taken from a young woman in good health and CMV-seronegative. This CDR3 is CASSSDLHNEKLFF. Here the CDR3 DNA reads TGTGCCAGCAGTTCGGACCTACATAATGAAAAACTGTTTTTT.